These 4 T cell receptor beta chains share one sample of origin, sequenced in a study of Graves' ophthalmopathy and Graves' hyperthyroidism. Investigators amplified TCR beta CDR3 regions from RNA transcripts. First-round RT-PCR with HTBI primers preceded a second-round multiplex PCR. MiXCR, applied by TCRdb to the multiplex PCR reads, yields one record per CDR3 protein. Of 450,000 to 600,000 distinct CDR3 sequences detected, 35% to 40% appear once; the ten largest clones hold about 4.1%. Sequencing used peripheral blood or thyroid tissue (not recorded which). The source is an adult man with Graves' hyperthyroidism.

There are many counts of this clonotype. This rearrangement joins TRBV7-8 to TRBJ1-5, with 7 bases lining up with TRBD1. Germline V gene sequence: CDR1 SGHVS, CDR2 FQNEAQ. The CDR3 is 14 amino acids. Trimming removed 5 bases from V and 6 bases from J; junction bases left unmatched: 7. The CDR3 here is CASSPQGVGQPQHF. In DNA, the CDR3 is TGTGCCAGCAGCCCTCAGGGGGTCGGTCAGCCCCAGCATTTT.

This clonotype has a count of ten or more. The chain is built from TRBV29-1 and TRBJ1-1; 7 bases map to TRBD1. This CDR3 is 12 amino acids long. CDR1 SQVTM and CDR2 ANQGSEA come from the germline V gene. The trim removed 7 bases at V and 8 bases at J, leaving 10 bases unmatched. CDR3 sequence reads: CSAGTARNEAFF. CDR3 DNA sequence: TGCAGCGCTGGGACAGCGAGAAACGAAGCTTTCTTT.

This clonotype was recorded many times. The chain carries TRBV7-9 and TRBJ2-7; TRBD2 aligns across 15 bases. The junction had 4 bases not matched to a gene; V was cut back by 5 bases and J by 5 bases. Germline CDR1 reads SEHNR; CDR2 reads FQNEAQ (reference sequence). The CDR3 runs 15 residues. The CDR3 loop is CASSMGLAGGHEQYF. For the CDR3, the DNA is TGTGCCAGCAGCATGGGACTAGCGGGAGGTCACGAGCAGTACTTC. Supplemented by reference TRBV7-9 and TRBJ2-7, the full variable domain reads DTGVSQNPRHKITKRGQNVTFRCDPISEHNRLYWYRQTLGQGPEFLTYFQNEAQLEKSRLLSDRFSAERPKGSFSTLEIQRTEQGDSAMYLCASSMGLAGGHEQYFGPGTRLTVT.

As to this clonotype: A clone one base away is much larger, so this may be a read error. The rearrangement uses TRBV10-3 and TRBJ2-5; D gene uncertain. This CDR3 spans 15 amino acids. CDR1 and CDR2 from the germline V gene are ENHRY and SYGVKD. The germline V and J ends were trimmed by 3 bases and 0 bases, with 11 bases remaining between them. The CDR3 DNA sequence: TGTGCCATCAGTGAAGCGCCACGCTACCAAGAGACCCAGTACTTC. Amino acids: CAISEAPRYQETQYF.